The 18 T cell receptor beta chains given below trace back to one sample, sequenced in a study of identical twins. TCRdb itself ran the 5' RACE reads through MiXCR, one entry per CDR3 protein. The table shows 1,800,000 or so distinct CDR3 sequences, with under 35% occurring only once. Sequencing used cord blood. The receptor source for this set is a newborn girl in good health.

The rearrangement links TRBV19 to TRBJ2-7; D tentatively fits TRBD1 or TRBD2 (5 bases each). The CDR3 is made up of 14 amino acids. Trimming stripped 3 bases from V and 2 bases from J, with 11 bases between. CDR1 is LNHDA, CDR2 SQIVND, per germline (reference sequence). The DNA of the CDR3 is TGTGCCAGTAGTATGGGGGACGCGACCTACGAGCAGTACTTC. The encoded protein is CASSMGDATYEQYF.

The chain couples TRBV12-3 or TRBV12-4 to TRBJ2-6; D remains unclear. V shed 6 bases and J shed 3 bases, with 9 bases lying between them. This CDR3 has 14 residues. The DNA of the CDR3 is TGTGCCAGCAGGGCCTGGGGTGGGGCCAACGTCCTGACTTTC. Protein product: CASRAWGGANVLTF.

This clonotype was observed a handful of times. This chain joins TRBV5-1 and TRBJ1-2; 7 nucleotides align to TRBD1. In germline, CDR1 is SGHRS, CDR2 YFSETQ. The CDR3 spans 15 residues. The trim removed 4 bases at V and 3 bases at J, leaving 9 bases unmatched. The CDR3 DNA is TGCGCCAGCAGCCCGAAGACAGGGAGGGACTATGGCTACACCTTC. Translated, it gives CASSPKTGRDYGYTF.

The chain recombines TRBV6-1 with TRBJ2-1; 9 bases align to TRBD1. The closer fit of TRBJ2-7 to the DNA end suggests the J call may be wrong. CDR1 and CDR2 (germline): MNHNS, SASEGT. The CDR3 is 14 amino acids. The CDR3 loop reads CASPSGQGYNEQYF. Here the CDR3 DNA reads TGTGCCAGCCCATCGGGACAGGGCTACAATGAGCAGTACTTC.

The V and J genes are TRBV6-5 and TRBJ1-6; the match to TRBD1 covers 11 bases. There are 17 residues in the CDR3. Trimming took 0 bases from V and 10 from J; bases not matched to a gene: 8. Germline V CDR1 and CDR2: MNHEY, SVGAGI. CDR3 coding DNA: TGTGCCAGCAGTTACTCCTCCGGGACAGGGGGGGGATCACCCCTCCACTTT. Its protein is CASSYSSGTGGGSPLHF.

V and J are TRBV10-3 and TRBJ1-1, with a possible D match to TRBD1 (6 bases). This CDR3 contains 13 residues. Germline CDR1 and CDR2: ENHRY and SYGVKD. V gave up 5 bases and J gave up 5 bases, with 12 bases separating them. Here the CDR3 DNA reads TGTGCCATCAGTCTATCACAGGGTACTGAAGCTTTCTTT. Translated, it gives CAISLSQGTEAFF.

This clonotype showed up just a few times. This chain links TRBV5-1 with TRBJ2-3; 8 bases align to TRBD1. Germline V gene data show CDR1 as SGHRS and CDR2 as YFSETQ. CDR3 length: 14 amino acids. With 7 bases clipped from V and 6 bases from J, the junction kept 10 bases outside the gene matches. The CDR3 DNA sequence: TGCGCCAGCCGCCCTGGGACAGGCAGGGATACGCAGTATTTT. Encoded protein: CASRPGTGRDTQYF. The whole variable domain, remainder taken from reference TRBV5-1 and TRBJ2-3, is KAGVTQTPRYLIKTRGQQVTLSCSPISGHRSVSWYQQTPGQGLQFLFEYFSETQRNKGNFPGRFSGRQFSNSRSEMNVSTLELGDSALYLCASRPGTGRDTQYFGPGTRLTVL.

The sample holds a few counts of this clonotype. The rearrangement links TRBV28 to TRBJ2-7; D is undetermined. The V gene lost 5 bases and the J gene lost 6 bases, with 14 bases spanning the gap. CDR1 and CDR2 from the germline V gene are MDHEN and SYDVKM. This CDR3 comprises 13 residues. The DNA for the CDR3 is TGTGCCAGCAGTCTCGGACCGTTCGGCGAGCAGTACTTC. Its translation: CASSLGPFGEQYF.

This clonotype was seen more than once but under ten times. One end of the junction varies from germline; a read error may be responsible. The genes are TRBV7-2 and TRBJ2-3, with TRBD2 matching 12 bases. This CDR3 spans 17 amino acids. The germline V gene has CDR1 SGHTA and CDR2 FQGNSA. The CDR3 region has the DNA TGTGCCAGCAGCCTAGCGAGTCTAGCGGGAGGGCCAGATACGCAGTATTTT. Its protein is CASSLASLAGGPDTQYF.

V and J are TRBV5-4 and TRBJ1-1, with no clear D. In germline, CDR1 is SGHNT, CDR2 YYREEE (reference sequence). This CDR3 has 15 amino acids. V was cut by 0 bases and J by 0 bases, with 9 bases left in between. The CDR3, as DNA: TGTGCCAGCAGCTTGGCCTCATCAATGAACACTGAAGCTTTCTTT. This sequence encodes CASSLASSMNTEAFF.

This clonotype was counted between two and nine times. CDR3 sequence (DNA): TGTGCCAGCAGCATTGGGACAGCCGTCGGGAGAACTGAAGCTTTCTTT. Amino acid sequence: CASSIGTAVGRTEAFF. The V and J genes are TRBV7-2 and TRBJ1-1, with TRBD1 matching over 7 bases. Trimming cost V 5 bases and J 5 bases; bases outside gene matches: 14. Germline CDR1 SGHTA, CDR2 FQGNSA. This CDR3 comprises 16 residues.

The chain carries TRBV19 and TRBJ2-7; D might be TRBD1 (6 bases). V gave up 6 bases and J gave up 4 bases, with 16 bases separating them. CDR3 size: 14 residues. CDR1 and CDR2 (germline): LNHDA, SQIVND (reference sequence). CDR3 DNA: TGTGCCAGTAGCCAACAGGGTCTCCATTACGAGCAGTACTTC. This gives the protein CASSQQGLHYEQYF.

With regard to this clonotype: At one end, the junction sequence differs from germline, possibly due to a read error. The J gene is TRBJ2-3, the V gene TRBV20-1, with unresolved D. CDR1 and CDR2 (germline): DFQATT, SNEGSKA (reference sequence). The CDR3 spans 15 residues. CDR3 protein: CSAIKTYPTTDTRYF. The CDR3 DNA follows: TGCAGTGCTATCAAGACATATCCCACCACAGATACGCGGTATTTT.

The rearrangement uses TRBV6-1 and TRBJ1-1; D may be TRBD1 (6 bases). The CDR3 sequence is 14 residues long. Trimming cost V 9 bases and J 3 bases, with 17 bases left between them. Germline loops: CDR1 MNHNS, CDR2 SASEGT. The CDR3 nucleotides read TGTGCCAGTCATTCCAGGGGTCGGGACACTGAAGCTTTCTTT. It codes for CASHSRGRDTEAFF.

This clonotype was observed many times. The chain recombines TRBV29-1 with TRBJ2-7; a weak D match, TRBD1 (6 bases). V lost 6 bases and J 0 bases, leaving 15 bases between the germline ends. The CDR3 runs 14 residues. The V gene's germline CDR1 is SQVTM and CDR2 ANQGSEA. CDR3 sequence: CSVGTGLASYEQYF. The CDR3 bases are TGCAGCGTGGGTACAGGGCTGGCCTCCTACGAGCAGTACTTC.

In its sample, this clonotype was seen a few times. The chain combines TRBV27 with TRBJ2-7; 7 bases align to TRBD1. CDR1 and CDR2 from the germline V gene are MNHEY and SMNVEV (reference sequence). This CDR3 comprises 14 residues. J gave up 4 bases and V 4 bases, and 7 bases lay outside the gene matches. CDR3 sequence (DNA): TGTGCCAGCAGTTACCAGGGGGTGGGGTACGAGCAGTACTTC. As protein: CASSYQGVGYEQYF.

This sequence joins TRBV10-3 and TRBJ1-1; D uncertain. The CDR3 consists of 11 residues. V gave up 3 bases and J gave up 6 bases, with 5 bases separating them. Per the germline V gene, CDR1 is ENHRY and CDR2 is SYGVKD. The chain's CDR3 is CAISDGAEAFF. For the CDR3, the DNA is TGTGCCATCAGTGATGGCGCTGAAGCTTTCTTT.

V is TRBV20-1 and J is TRBJ2-4; 8 bases map to TRBD1. V dropped 3 bases and J dropped 2; count of bases not matched to a gene: 6. This CDR3 spans 15 amino acids. The germline V gene encodes CDR1 DFQATT and CDR2 SNEGSKA (reference sequence). Here the CDR3 DNA reads TGCAGTGCTAGGAGCCAGGGGGCCACCAAAAACATTCAGTACTTC. It yields the protein CSARSQGATKNIQYF.